These 11 T cell receptor beta chains were sequenced from one sample in a study of blood T cells in healthy people across ages. It was with a sample-barcoded 5' primer and a J-beta primer mix that a second PCR of roughly 7 to 12 cycles was run. TCRdb recomputed calls from the 5' RACE reads with MiXCR, one row per CDR3 protein. The table has 1.8 million or so distinct CDR3 sequences, roughly 43% seen once; the top ten hold roughly 23%. The sample consisted of blood. These receptors all stem from a human donor in good health.

This clonotype was counted only a few times. The V gene is TRBV4-3, the J gene TRBJ2-1; weak D call: TRBD2 (6 bases). CDR1 and CDR2 from the germline V gene are LGHNA and YSLEER. This CDR3 has 13 amino acids. The V end was cut by 0 bases, the J end by 9 bases, with 9 bases between. CDR3 sequence reads: CASSQDWGGEQFF. In nucleotides, the CDR3 is TGCGCCAGCAGCCAAGATTGGGGAGGTGAGCAGTTCTTC.

The chain links TRBV2 to TRBJ1-5, with 10 bases lining up with TRBD1. J was trimmed by 4 bases and V by 8 bases; bases with no gene match: 5. This CDR3 is built from 14 residues. Germline V lookup: CDR1 SNHLY, CDR2 FYNNEI. The CDR3 loop reads CASGKGQGNQPQHF. CDR3 nucleotide sequence: TGTGCCAGCGGGAAGGGACAGGGGAATCAGCCCCAGCATTTT.

This clonotype has just a few counts. This chain links TRBV12-3 or TRBV12-4 with TRBJ1-5; unclear D gene. V shed 4 bases and J shed 1 base, with 8 bases lying between them. The CDR3 spans 14 residues. CDR3 in DNA: TGTGCCAGCAGTTCGGCCCGGAGCAATCAGCCCCAGCATTTT. Protein sequence: CASSSARSNQPQHF.

The chain uses TRBV4-2 and TRBJ1-1; the D is unclear. Trimming pared 1 base from V and 4 bases from J, leaving 10 bases between. Germline values: CDR1 LGHNA, CDR2 YNFKEQ. CDR3 length: 14 residues. The CDR3 coding sequence is TGTGCCAGCAGCCAAGTTGGAGGTATCACTGAAGCTTTCTTT. It specifies CASSQVGGITEAFF.

This rearrangement joins TRBV13 to TRBJ2-7; possibly TRBD1 for D (5 bases). CDR3 length: 17 residues. Germline CDR1 is PRHDT and CDR2 is FYEKMQ (reference sequence). The germline V and J ends were trimmed by 0 bases and 0 bases, with 15 bases remaining between them. The CDR3 nucleotides read TGTGCCAGCAGCTTAGGTCTCCAGGGCGCGATCTCCTACGAGCAGTACTTC. This codes for CASSLGLQGAISYEQYF.

Many counts were recorded for this clonotype. The CDR3 coding sequence is TGCAGCGTTGAACAGGGGGCGAGCACAGATACGCAGTATTTT. Protein: CSVEQGASTDTQYF. V and J are TRBV29-1 and TRBJ2-3; TRBD1 agrees at 8 bases. Germline V gene sequence: CDR1 SQVTM, CDR2 ANQGSEA. Losses at the gene ends were 2 bases for V and 0 bases for J; bases not matched to a gene: 1. The CDR3 contains 14 residues.

V gene TRBV6-5 combines with J gene TRBJ2-4; D gene uncertain. The DNA end is a closer match to TRBJ2-7, so the J assignment may be wrong. Germline values: CDR1 MNHEY, CDR2 SVGAGI. This CDR3 spans 14 amino acids. CDR3 DNA sequence: TGTGCCAGCAGTTACCTTTTTCGGCCCTACGAGCAGTACTTC. Translating gives CASSYLFRPYEQYF.

The chain has TRBV6-2 or TRBV6-3 and TRBJ1-5; D perhaps matches TRBD1 (5 bases). Germline CDR1 is MNHEY and CDR2 is SVGEGT. The CDR3 length is 16 residues. The V and J ends lost 2 bases and 1 base respectively, with 12 bases between them. The CDR3 loop reads CASSYLGRESNQPQHF. The CDR3 DNA reads TGTGCCAGCAGTTACCTGGGACGGGAAAGCAATCAGCCCCAGCATTTT.

J is TRBJ1-1 and V is TRBV12-3 or TRBV12-4; D remains unclear. The V end lost 3 bases, the J end lost 3 bases, and 11 bases lay between the germline ends. CDR3 length: 14 amino acids. CDR3 residues: CASSFEWGDTEAFF. The CDR3 coding sequence is TGTGCCAGCAGTTTTGAATGGGGAGACACTGAAGCTTTCTTT.

This clonotype has more than one count but fewer than ten. This chain links TRBV7-9 with TRBJ1-2, with unresolved D. V was cut by 5 bases and J by 7 bases, with 8 bases left in between. Germline assignment: CDR1 SEHNR and CDR2 FQNEAQ (reference sequence). The CDR3 is made up of 11 amino acids. In nucleotides, the CDR3 is TGTGCCAGCAGCCCCCGGTCTGGCTACACCTTC. Encoded protein: CASSPRSGYTF.

Only a few counts were recorded for this clonotype. This chain joins TRBV5-1 and TRBJ2-3, with D unclear. The CDR3 sequence is 15 residues long. The V gene's germline CDR1 is SGHRS and CDR2 YFSETQ. Trimming left V 0 bases short and J 6 bases short, with 14 bases between. CDR3 in DNA: TGCGCCAGCAGCTTGGGGCCGGTTGGTAGGGATACGCAGTATTTT. Its translation is CASSLGPVGRDTQYF.